One sample yielded the 29 T cell receptor beta chains listed below, sequenced in a study of blood T cells in healthy people across ages. Alongside a J-beta primer mix, a sample-barcoded 5' primer served in a second PCR lasting roughly 6 to 11 cycles. TCRdb reanalysed the 5' RACE reads using MiXCR and keeps one entry per CDR3 protein. The repertoire includes about 800,000 distinct CDR3 sequences, 58% of them detected once, and 20% to 25% sits in the top ten. What was sequenced was blood. The receptors come from a man aged 25-45 years in good health.

J is TRBJ1-2 and V is TRBV20-1, with D uncertain. Germline CDR1 reads DFQATT; CDR2 reads SNEGSKA (reference sequence). The V end was cut by 3 bases, the J end by 3 bases, with 14 bases between. The CDR3 spans 14 residues. CDR3 in DNA: TGCAGTGCTAGTGCTGGGGTTGGGGACTATGGCTACACCTTC. Protein product: CSASAGVGDYGYTF.

V and J are TRBV18 and TRBJ1-4; unclear D gene. Looked up from germline, CDR1 is KGHSH and CDR2 is LQKENI. The CDR3 is 13 amino acids. V lost 2 bases to trimming and J lost 4 bases, with 5 bases between them. The CDR3, as DNA: TGTGCCAGCTCACCAGAAAGTAATGAAAAACTGTTTTTT. The encoded protein is CASSPESNEKLFF.

CDR3: CASSQRPYSYNEQFF. CDR3 coding DNA: TGTGCCAGCAGCCAGAGACCTTACTCCTACAATGAGCAGTTCTTC. The chain is built from TRBV4-2 and TRBJ2-1; D not certain. This CDR3 spans 15 amino acids. Deletions cut 3 bases from V and 0 bases from J, with 9 bases between. Germline lookup yields CDR1 LGHNA and CDR2 YNFKEQ.

The gene calls are TRBV29-1 and TRBJ2-7; the match to TRBD2 covers 10 bases. This CDR3 comprises 13 residues. The V gene's germline CDR1 is SQVTM and CDR2 ANQGSEA. The V segment lost 5 bases and the J segment 2 bases; nucleotides outside the gene matches: 3. CDR3 amino acids: CSVRSGRAYEQYF. CDR3 DNA: TGCAGCGTTCGAAGCGGGAGGGCCTACGAGCAGTACTTC.

This clonotype was counted a few times. The chain employs TRBV10-3 and TRBJ2-5, with D perhaps being TRBD1 or TRBD2 (5 bases each). The J call could be wrong; TRBJ2-7 is a better fit for the DNA end. Germline V gene lookup returns CDR1 ENHRY and CDR2 SYGVKD. The length of the CDR3 is 15 residues. The CDR3 region has the DNA TGTGCCATCAGTGTGGGGACCTCTGCTAGAGTCGAGCAGTACTTC. It is translated as CAISVGTSARVEQYF.

The CDR3 sequence is CASSNPTARRSGANVLTF. Here the CDR3 DNA reads TGTGCCAGCAGCAACCCTACAGCGAGACGCTCTGGGGCCAACGTCCTGACTTTC. The V call is TRBV7-8, the J call TRBJ2-6; no reliable D call. Trimming cost V 5 bases and J 0 bases, with 17 bases left between them. The CDR3 loop spans 18 amino acids. Germline-derived CDR1 and CDR2 are SGHVS and FQNEAQ.

This clonotype has just one count. The chain couples TRBV7-3 to TRBJ1-1, with D possibly TRBD1 on 5 matching bases. Trimming took 4 bases from V and 4 from J, leaving 10 bases between them. The CDR3 is made up of 13 amino acids. Germline CDR1 SGHTA, CDR2 FQGTGA. The DNA of the CDR3 is TGTGCCAGCAGCTCAGGGAGGAGCACTGAAGCTTTCTTT. It codes for CASSSGRSTEAFF.

This clonotype was seen only a few times. The chain joins TRBV20-1 to TRBJ2-1, with no clear D. The CDR3 totals 13 residues. V shed 3 bases and J shed 2 bases, with 8 bases lying between them. Germline V gene lookup returns CDR1 DFQATT and CDR2 SNEGSKA (reference sequence). The CDR3 DNA follows: TGCAGTGCTAGTTCGTCCCCCTACAATGAGCAGTTCTTC. Translating it yields CSASSSPYNEQFF.

The chain joins TRBV27 to TRBJ2-5; D gene ambiguous. The closer fit of TRBJ2-7 to the DNA end suggests the J call may be wrong. The length of the CDR3 is 15 residues. Germline V lookup: CDR1 MNHEY, CDR2 SMNVEV (reference sequence). The CDR3 DNA reads TGTGCCAGCAGTTTAAGCCCCCCAGGTTCAAACGAGCAGTACTTC. Its protein is CASSLSPPGSNEQYF.

V and J are TRBV12-3 or TRBV12-4 and TRBJ1-2, with 7 positions matching TRBD1. The CDR3 contains 13 residues. V dropped 6 bases and J dropped 3; count of bases not matched to a gene: 4. This chain's CDR3 is CASRGDSHYGYTF. The CDR3, as DNA: TGTGCCAGCAGGGGGGACAGCCACTATGGCTACACCTTC.

This chain joins TRBV7-2 and TRBJ2-7; TRBD1 aligns across 9 bases. V trimming: 3 bases; J trimming: 1 base; junction bases outside the gene matches: 4. The germline V gene has CDR1 SGHTA and CDR2 FQGNSA. The CDR3 sequence is 15 residues long. This chain's CDR3 is CASSLRGTGSYEQYF. CDR3 sequence (DNA): TGTGCCAGCAGCTTGCGAGGGACAGGGTCCTACGAGCAGTACTTC.

This clonotype was seen a few times. The gene calls are TRBV7-2 and TRBJ1-5; D remains unclear. CDR3 length equals 12 residues. V lost 2 bases and J lost 13, with 12 bases in between. Germline CDR1 reads SGHTA; CDR2 reads FQGNSA. CDR3 nucleotide sequence: TGTGCCAGCAGCTTATCCCGGGGATGGCAGCATTTT. It yields the protein CASSLSRGWQHF.

This clonotype was observed a few times. The chain couples TRBV7-2 to TRBJ2-5; 12 nucleotides match TRBD2. The germline V gene has CDR1 SGHTA and CDR2 FQGNSA. The CDR3 extends over 16 amino acids. V lost 5 bases to trimming and J lost 4 bases; unmatched junction nucleotides: 8. The CDR3 sequence is CASSPVASGRGETQYF. The CDR3 nucleotides are TGTGCCAGCAGCCCTGTGGCTAGCGGGAGGGGAGAGACCCAGTACTTC.

The V gene is TRBV5-5, the J gene TRBJ1-1, with D uncertain. Germline CDR1 reads SGHKS; CDR2 reads YYEKEE (reference sequence). With 4 bases removed from V and 11 bases from J, the gap between germline ends came to 18 bases. The CDR3 is made up of 13 amino acids. CDR3 nucleotides: TGTGCCAGCAGCAGCTCTCGGCCCCTTGGGGCTTTCTTT. This codes for CASSSSRPLGAFF. Together with reference TRBV5-5 and TRBJ1-1, the CDR3 gives the full variable domain: DAGVTQSPTHLIKTRGQQVTLRCSPISGHKSVSWYQQVLGQGPQFIFQYYEKEERGRGNFPDRFSARQFPNYSSELNVNALLLGDSALYLCASSSSRPLGAFFGQGTRLTVV.

The V gene is TRBV24-1, the J gene TRBJ2-3; TRBD1 matches 9 bases. The CDR3 consists of 16 residues. V gave up 4 bases and J gave up 1 base; unmatched junction bases: 5. CDR1 and CDR2 from the germline V gene are KGHDR and SFDVKD. The CDR3 protein is CATSDPRTGGTDTQYF. CDR3 sequence (DNA): TGTGCCACCAGTGACCCCCGGACAGGGGGCACAGATACGCAGTATTTT.

This clonotype was seen once. The genes are TRBV6-1 and TRBJ1-2, with D perhaps TRBD1 (6 bases). Looked up from germline, CDR1 is MNHNS and CDR2 is SASEGT. V was shortened by 11 bases and J by 3 bases, with 16 bases between the two germline ends. The CDR3 is 13 amino acids. In nucleotides, the CDR3 is TGTGCCCTCCCAGGGGCGAATGACTATGGCTACACCTTC. Translated: CALPGANDYGYTF.

The rearrangement joins TRBV29-1 to TRBJ2-3, with D uncertain. The germline V gene encodes CDR1 SQVTM and CDR2 ANQGSEA. V was trimmed by 7 bases and J by 4 bases, leaving 12 bases between them. The CDR3 consists of 12 residues. DNA of the CDR3: TGCAGCGCAGAAGAGCTGGCAGATACGCAGTATTTT. Residues: CSAEELADTQYF.

The chain recombines TRBV20-1 with TRBJ2-1; D ambiguous. Trimming took off 3 bases at V and 8 bases at J, with 26 bases between the two ends. The CDR3 has 17 residues. From germline, CDR1 is DFQATT and CDR2 SNEGSKA (reference sequence). The CDR3 DNA sequence: TGCAGTGCTAGTTTCGGTTTTCGGCACAGCCGGTCAGATGAGCAGTTCTTC. It encodes CSASFGFRHSRSDEQFF.

CDR3 in amino acids: CASSLVREGRQQYF. The CDR3 DNA follows: TGTGCCAGCAGCTTAGTTCGGGAGGGCCGGCAGCAGTACTTC. The chain uses TRBV7-9 and TRBJ2-5; 8 nucleotides line up with TRBD2. With V trimmed by 1 base and J by 11 bases, 9 bases remained unmatched. Germline V lookup: CDR1 SEHNR, CDR2 FQNEAQ (reference sequence). The CDR3 totals 14 residues.

The genes are TRBV7-9 and TRBJ2-3; a weak D match, TRBD2 (5 bases). Germline V CDR1 and CDR2: SEHNR, FQNEAQ (reference sequence). V was clipped by 5 bases and J by 5 bases, with 23 bases between them. This CDR3 is 17 amino acids long. The CDR3: CASSQTGRLAEGDTQYF. The CDR3 DNA reads as TGTGCCAGCAGCCAGACTGGCCGACTCGCCGAGGGAGATACGCAGTATTTT.

The chain links TRBV5-1 to TRBJ2-1, with TRBD2 matching 8 bases. Germline V CDR1 and CDR2: SGHRS, YFSETQ. The J segment lost 3 bases and the V segment lost 4 bases, leaving 9 bases of the junction unmatched. The CDR3 is made up of 16 amino acids. The CDR3 sequence is CASSPGGVDYYNEQFF. The DNA of the CDR3 is TGCGCCAGCAGCCCGGGAGGGGTGGACTACTACAATGAGCAGTTCTTC.

The rearrangement uses TRBV20-1 and TRBJ2-7; 9 bases are a match to TRBD2. The germline gives CDR1 DFQATT, CDR2 SNEGSKA (reference sequence). V lost 3 bases and J lost 0; bases outside the gene matches: 6. This CDR3 has 15 amino acids. The CDR3 DNA follows: TGCAGTGCTAGTGAGCGGGAGGTCATCTCCTACGAGCAGTACTTC. Amino acid sequence: CSASEREVISYEQYF.

The chain uses TRBV12-3 or TRBV12-4 and TRBJ1-2; tentatively, D is TRBD1 (5 bases). V was clipped by 3 bases and J by 7 bases, with 21 bases between them. This CDR3 spans 16 amino acids. CDR3 amino acids: CASSFGSSWGTGGYTF. The CDR3 bases are TGTGCCAGCAGTTTCGGGTCGTCGTGGGGGACTGGTGGCTACACCTTC.

The CDR3 sequence is CASSLASGTSWNEQFF. The CDR3 bases are TGTGCCAGCAGCTTAGCGTCTGGGACTAGCTGGAATGAGCAGTTCTTC. The chain recombines TRBV7-8 with TRBJ2-1, with TRBD2 identical over 9 bases. V lost 0 bases and J lost 7; bases outside the gene matches: 7. This CDR3 is 16 amino acids long. From germline, CDR1 is SGHVS and CDR2 FQNEAQ.

This rearrangement joins TRBV7-8 to TRBJ2-1; the match to TRBD2 covers 14 bases. This CDR3 spans 19 amino acids. V gave up 2 bases and J gave up 9 bases; unmatched junction bases: 15. Germline-derived CDR1 and CDR2 are SGHVS and FQNEAQ. CDR3 loop: CASSLWRLAGGLVSGEQFF. The CDR3 DNA is TGTGCCAGCAGCTTATGGCGACTAGCGGGGGGGCTTGTCTCGGGTGAGCAGTTCTTC.

V usage is TRBV20-1 and J usage is TRBJ2-1; 11 nucleotides line up with TRBD2. The CDR3 has 15 residues. J gave up 8 bases and V 3 bases, and 9 bases lay outside the gene matches. Germline V gives CDR1 DFQATT, CDR2 SNEGSKA (reference sequence). As DNA, the CDR3 is TGCAGTGCTAGGAAACCTAGCGGGGGGTATTATGAGCAGTTCTTC. Its protein is CSARKPSGGYYEQFF.

This clonotype was seen only a few times. J is TRBJ2-5 and V is TRBV7-2, with no clear D. The CDR3 is made up of 14 amino acids. Germline values: CDR1 SGHTA, CDR2 FQGNSA. The V and J ends lost 1 base and 2 bases respectively, with 8 bases between them. CDR3 residues: CASSLDGPQETQYF. CDR3 sequence (DNA): TGTGCCAGCAGCTTAGATGGCCCACAAGAGACCCAGTACTTC.

This clonotype came up a few times. This chain joins TRBV4-2 and TRBJ2-7; 7 nucleotides line up with TRBD2. V lost 2 bases to trimming and J lost 1 base; unmatched junction nucleotides: 5. CDR1 LGHNA and CDR2 YNFKEQ come from the germline V gene. The CDR3 totals 15 residues. CDR3 nucleotide sequence: TGTGCCAGCAGCCAAAACCCGGGAGGATCCTACGAGCAGTACTTC. Encoded protein: CASSQNPGGSYEQYF.

This clonotype was counted a single time. The chain uses TRBV6-6 and TRBJ2-1, with D tentatively TRBD2 (5 bases). The DNA matches TRBJ2-7 better at its end, which makes the J call doubtful. CDR3 length: 15 amino acids. Germline V gene sequence: CDR1 MNHNY, CDR2 SVGAGI (reference sequence). CDR3 in amino acids: CASRKGGWSYNEQYF. The CDR3 nucleotides are TGTGCCAGCAGAAAGGGCGGGTGGTCCTACAATGAGCAGTACTTC.